This T cell receptor beta chain originates from a study of cytomegalovirus exposure and HLA in healthy donors. As for the study in general: Genotyping showed 70% to 90% of 300 to 450 donors falling in the Caucasian-associated ancestry cluster.

Overall study findings and caveats: The study put some 160 TCR beta chains on its list as cytomegalovirus-associated. Both high specificity and high sensitivity reportedly marked the classifier's diagnosis of cytomegalovirus status.

Deletions cut 5 bases from V and 0 bases from J, with 16 bases between. Germline V gene sequence: CDR1 SNHLY, CDR2 FYNNEI. CDR3 length: 17 amino acids. A note on this clone: Its target is not known.

The primer mix had 60 Vbeta and 13 Jbeta primers. Original methodology: Later work found about 80 million unique TCR beta chains, with about 10 million shared. Sequenced by immunoSEQ multiplex PCR; TCRdb stores in-frame clones only, minus some. V and J calls and clone size come straight from that table; D and trimming were deduced from the DNA. The sample carries some 130,000 clones, 75% to 85% recorded once. The receptor comes from a girl aged 2-15 years in good health and CMV-seronegative. The chain joins TRBV2 to TRBJ2-2; TRBD2 is a possible D gene (6 bases). The sequencing input was PBMCs. CDR3 in DNA: TGTGCCAGCAGTAACACCCTACTAGCAGCGAACACCGGGGAGCTGTTTTTT. This gives the protein CASSNTLLAANTGELFF.